Below are 19 T cell receptor beta chains sequenced from a single sample in a study of cytomegalovirus exposure and HLA in healthy donors. The PCR used 60 Vbeta and 13 Jbeta primers. Clones were read by immunoSEQ multiplex PCR, and TCRdb kept only the in-frame ones, dropping some. The sample has about 120,000 clones; over 75% are singletons. Specimen: PBMCs. These TCRs come from a man aged 18 to 35 in good health and CMV-seropositive.

The gene calls are TRBV28 and TRBJ2-1; 7 bases agree with TRBD1. This CDR3 has 14 amino acids. V lost 5 bases to trimming and J lost 0 bases; unmatched junction nucleotides: 1. CDR1 and CDR2 from the germline V gene are MDHEN and SYDVKM. The chain's CDR3 is CASSGTVSYNEQFF. The CDR3 bases are TGTGCCAGCAGTGGGACAGTCTCCTACAATGAGCAGTTCTTC.

This clone was detected only a few times. The chain has TRBV10-1 and TRBJ2-7, with a tentative D call TRBD1 (6 bases). The CDR3 has 13 residues. Trimming pared 3 bases from V and 3 bases from J, leaving 9 bases between. Germline assignment: CDR1 WNHNN and CDR2 SYGVQD (reference sequence). The CDR3 nucleotides are TGCGCCAGCAGTGACGGACAGAACTACGAGCAGTACTTC. This encodes CASSDGQNYEQYF.

The V gene is TRBV7-9, the J gene TRBJ1-2, with unresolved D. The CDR3 runs 14 residues. The V and J ends lost 0 bases and 5 bases respectively, with 10 bases between them. Germline loops: CDR1 SEHNR, CDR2 FQNEAQ (reference sequence). CDR3 coding DNA: TGTGCCAGCAGCTTAGCGGCACTAGGGTATGGCTACACCTTC. It is translated as CASSLAALGYGYTF.

This sequence joins TRBV9 and TRBJ1-1, with TRBD1 identical over 7 bases. This CDR3 has 15 amino acids. Trimming at V came to 4 bases and at J to 6 bases, leaving 12 bases not matched to a gene. CDR1 SGDLS and CDR2 YYNGEE come from the germline V gene. DNA of the CDR3: TGTGCCAGCAGCCCTTCGACAGGGCCCGTACCTGAAGCTTTCTTT. It codes for CASSPSTGPVPEAFF.

The rearrangement uses TRBV19 and TRBJ1-5; TRBD1 might be the D (6 bases). The CDR3 contains 16 residues. Germline V gene data show CDR1 as LNHDA and CDR2 as SQIVND (reference sequence). V was pared by 4 bases and J by 0 bases, with 13 bases between. Here the CDR3 reads CASSTRTASSNQPQHF. The CDR3 coding sequence is TGTGCCAGTAGTACCCGGACAGCTTCTAGCAATCAGCCCCAGCATTTT.

V usage is TRBV5-4 and J usage is TRBJ2-3; TRBD2 matches at 7 bases. Unmatched junction bases numbered 11, after V lost 5 bases and J lost 2 bases. Germline loops: CDR1 SGHNT, CDR2 YYREEE (reference sequence). The CDR3 consists of 16 residues. CDR3 loop: CASSNWEGTITDTQYF. The CDR3, as DNA: TGTGCCAGCAGTAACTGGGAGGGCACGATCACAGATACGCAGTATTTT.

The genes are TRBV7-9 and TRBJ1-5; D ambiguous. CDR1 is SEHNR and CDR2 is FQNEAQ in the germline V gene (reference sequence). Trimming removed 1 base at V and 2 bases at J, with 6 bases between. This CDR3 comprises 14 residues. The CDR3, as DNA: TGTGCCAGCAGCTTAGTTGAGGGCAATCAGCCCCAGCATTTT. This gives the protein CASSLVEGNQPQHF.

CDR3 bases: TGCGCCAGCACCTACAGGGGCCGCAATCAGCCCCAGCATTTT. Protein: CASTYRGRNQPQHF. The rearrangement links TRBV23-1 to TRBJ1-5; TRBD1 matches 7 bases. TRBV23-1 is marked as an open reading frame, function uncertain. Unmatched junction bases numbered 5, after V lost 7 bases and J lost 2 bases. CDR3 length: 14 residues.

The chain is built from TRBV4-2 and TRBJ1-1, with TRBD1 as a possible D gene (5 bases). The CDR3 has 14 amino acids. V was pared by 0 bases and J by 8 bases, with 13 bases between. Germline CDR1 and CDR2: LGHNA and YNFKEQ. CDR3 sequence (DNA): TGTGCCAGCAGCCAAGATCTGGGGGGGTTCGAAGCTTTCTTT. Protein: CASSQDLGGFEAFF.

The J gene is TRBJ1-5, the V gene TRBV7-9; 9 bases map to TRBD1. Germline values: CDR1 SEHNR, CDR2 FQNEAQ (reference sequence). Trimming took 5 bases from V and 4 from J; bases not matched to a gene: 6. CDR3 size: 15 residues. DNA for the CDR3: TGTGCCAGCAGCCCCACAGGGGGCCGGAATCAGCCCCAGCATTTT. Residues: CASSPTGGRNQPQHF.

This chain links TRBV28 with TRBJ1-1; perhaps TRBD1 as D (5 bases). Germline lookup yields CDR1 MDHEN and CDR2 SYDVKM. CDR3 length equals 16 residues. Trimming shortened V by 3 bases and J by 6 bases, and 20 bases separated the two germline ends. CDR3 sequence (DNA): TGTGCCAGCAGTTTGCCAGGGCGTTACCTGAATCCTGAAGCTTTCTTT. The encoded protein is CASSLPGRYLNPEAFF.

This chain links TRBV7-9 with TRBJ1-1; D is unresolved. The germline V gene has CDR1 SEHNR and CDR2 FQNEAQ (reference sequence). With 2 bases removed from V and 3 bases from J, the gap between germline ends came to 10 bases. The CDR3 loop spans 14 amino acids. CDR3 nucleotides: TGTGCCAGCAGCTTAAGCGGATCGGACACTGAAGCTTTCTTT. It yields the protein CASSLSGSDTEAFF.

The chain employs TRBV9 and TRBJ1-1; 8 nucleotides agree with TRBD1. This CDR3 spans 15 amino acids. Per germline, CDR1 SGDLS and CDR2 YYNGEE. With V trimmed by 3 bases and J by 6 bases, 10 bases remained unmatched. The CDR3 reads CASSDPQGQGAEAFF. The CDR3 DNA is TGTGCCAGCAGCGACCCCCAAGGACAGGGCGCTGAAGCTTTCTTT.

This clone occurred a few times. The chain combines TRBV7-9 with TRBJ1-2, with D hard to call. The V and J ends lost 1 base and 8 bases respectively, with 8 bases between them. CDR3 length: 12 residues. CDR1 SEHNR and CDR2 FQNEAQ come from the germline V gene (reference sequence). The CDR3 spells CASSLGAGGYTF. The CDR3 DNA sequence: TGTGCCAGCAGCTTAGGGGCGGGGGGCTACACCTTC.

V and J are TRBV11-2 and TRBJ1-1; unclear D gene. With 4 bases removed from V and 0 bases from J, the gap between germline ends came to 12 bases. The CDR3 contains 15 residues. Germline V gene lookup returns CDR1 SGHAT and CDR2 FQNNGV. The CDR3 loop is CASSSESRLNTEAFF. As DNA, the CDR3 is TGTGCCAGCAGCTCAGAGAGCCGGTTGAACACTGAAGCTTTCTTT. Full variable domain (outside the CDR3, taken from reference TRBV11-2 and TRBJ1-1): EAGVAQSPRYKIIEKRQSVAFWCNPISGHATLYWYQQILGQGPKLLIQFQNNGVVDDSQLPKDRFSAERLKGVDSTLKIQPAKLEDSAVYLCASSSESRLNTEAFFGQGTRLTVV.

The chain is built from TRBV2 and TRBJ2-3; D perhaps matches TRBD1 (6 bases). The CDR3 consists of 15 residues. Looked up from germline, CDR1 is SNHLY and CDR2 is FYNNEI. V dropped 8 bases and J dropped 0 bases, with 15 bases sitting between them. CDR3 in DNA: TGTGCCAGCCACCTGGGGGCCTCTAGCACAGATACGCAGTATTTT. Amino acid sequence: CASHLGASSTDTQYF.

The chain couples TRBV6-5 to TRBJ2-5; D uncertain. CDR1 MNHEY and CDR2 SVGAGI come from the germline V gene. Between the trimmed V and J ends, which lost 5 bases and 2 bases, there was a span of 9 bases. The CDR3 has 13 residues. CDR3 amino acids: CASSPTGQETQYF. CDR3 nucleotides: TGTGCCAGCAGTCCGACGGGTCAAGAGACCCAGTACTTC.

This sequence joins TRBV7-6 and TRBJ2-1, with a weak D call TRBD1 (6 bases). The germline gives CDR1 SGHVS, CDR2 FNYEAQ. Trimming pared 4 bases from V and 9 bases from J, leaving 19 bases between. This CDR3 has 15 amino acids. The CDR3 nucleotides are TGTGCCAGCAGCTCCAGGGCGGCAGGGGCGTTTGAGCAGTTCTTC. Protein: CASSSRAAGAFEQFF.

The chain uses TRBV9 and TRBJ2-6, with a possible D match to TRBD2 (7 bases). V was clipped by 7 bases and J by 3 bases, with 17 bases between them. Germline lookup yields CDR1 SGDLS and CDR2 YYNGEE. The CDR3 spans 16 residues. This CDR3 is CASGRGAGRGANVLTF. In DNA form, the CDR3 reads TGTGCCAGCGGGAGGGGGGCTGGTCGTGGGGCCAACGTCCTGACTTTC.